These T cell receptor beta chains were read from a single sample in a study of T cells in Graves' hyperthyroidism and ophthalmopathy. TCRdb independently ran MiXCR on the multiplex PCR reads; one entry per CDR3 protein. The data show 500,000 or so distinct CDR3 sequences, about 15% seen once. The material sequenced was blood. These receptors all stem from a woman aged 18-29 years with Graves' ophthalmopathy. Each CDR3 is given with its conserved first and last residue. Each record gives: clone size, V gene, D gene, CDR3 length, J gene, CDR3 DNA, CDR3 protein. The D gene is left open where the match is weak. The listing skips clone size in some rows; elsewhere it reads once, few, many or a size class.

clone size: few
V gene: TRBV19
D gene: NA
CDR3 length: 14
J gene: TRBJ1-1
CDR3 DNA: TGTGCCAGTTACCTTCCCAGGGTTGGCACTGAAGCTTTCTTT
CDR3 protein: CASYLPRVGTEAFF

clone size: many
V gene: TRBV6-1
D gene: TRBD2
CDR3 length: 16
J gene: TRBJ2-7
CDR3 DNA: TGTGCCAGCTTCCACCCGGGGCTAGCGGGAGGTCGGGAGCAGTACTTC
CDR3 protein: CASFHPGLAGGREQYF

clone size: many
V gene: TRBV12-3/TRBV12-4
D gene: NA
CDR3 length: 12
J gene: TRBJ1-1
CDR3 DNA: TGTGCCAGCAGTTTAGCGGCCAGCGAAGCTTTCTTT
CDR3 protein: CASSLAASEAFF

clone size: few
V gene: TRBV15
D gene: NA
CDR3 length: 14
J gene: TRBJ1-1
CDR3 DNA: TGTGCCACCAGTTTGGGCCCTAGGGACACTGAAGCTTTCTTT
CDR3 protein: CATSLGPRDTEAFF

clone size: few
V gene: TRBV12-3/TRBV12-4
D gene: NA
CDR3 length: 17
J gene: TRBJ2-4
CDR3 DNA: TGTGCCAGCAGTTCCAGTGGCAGGCCCCGCAACAAAAACATTCAGTACTTC
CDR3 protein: CASSSSGRPRNKNIQYF

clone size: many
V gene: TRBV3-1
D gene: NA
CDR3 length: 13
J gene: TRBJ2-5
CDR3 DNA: TGTGCCAGCAGCCAAGGATACCAAGAGACCCAGTACTTC
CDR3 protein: CASSQGYQETQYF

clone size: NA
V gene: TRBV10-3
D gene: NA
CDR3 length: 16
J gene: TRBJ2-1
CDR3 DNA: TGTGCCATCAGTGGGGCTGGGGGGCGGGAGCGGGATGAGCAGTTCTTC
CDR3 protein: CAISGAGGRERDEQFF

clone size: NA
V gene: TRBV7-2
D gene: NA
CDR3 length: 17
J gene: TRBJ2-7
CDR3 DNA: TGTGCCAGCAGCTTAGGCCCCCGGGGCAGGAGGACCCACGAGCAGTACTTC
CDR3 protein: CASSLGPRGRRTHEQYF

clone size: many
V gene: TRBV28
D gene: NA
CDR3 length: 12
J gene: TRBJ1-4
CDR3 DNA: TGTGCCAGCAGGGACAGAGCCGAAAAACTGTTTTTT
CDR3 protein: CASRDRAEKLFF

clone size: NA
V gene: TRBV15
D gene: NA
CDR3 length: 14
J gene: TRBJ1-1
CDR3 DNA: TGTGCCATTCGACAAGGGGTTTCGAACACTGAAGCTTTCTTT
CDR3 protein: CAIRQGVSNTEAFF

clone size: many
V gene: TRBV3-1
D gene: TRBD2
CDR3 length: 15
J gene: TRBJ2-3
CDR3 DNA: TGTGCCAGCAGCCAGGGACTAGCGGACACAGATACGCAGTATTTT
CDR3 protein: CASSQGLADTDTQYF

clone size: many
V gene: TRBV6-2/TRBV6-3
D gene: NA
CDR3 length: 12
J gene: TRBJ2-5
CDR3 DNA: TGTGCCAGCAGCCCCCGAGGCGAGACCCAGTACTTC
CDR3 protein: CASSPRGETQYF

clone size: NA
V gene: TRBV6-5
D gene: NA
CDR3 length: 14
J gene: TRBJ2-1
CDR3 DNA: TGTGCCAGCAGTTACAACACAGGGGGGGATGAGCAGTTCTTC
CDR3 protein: CASSYNTGGDEQFF

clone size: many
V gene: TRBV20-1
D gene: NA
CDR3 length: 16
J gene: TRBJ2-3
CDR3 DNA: TGCAGTGCTAGCCCTATTCGGCGCTCTAGCACAGATACGCAGTATTTT
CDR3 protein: CSASPIRRSSTDTQYF

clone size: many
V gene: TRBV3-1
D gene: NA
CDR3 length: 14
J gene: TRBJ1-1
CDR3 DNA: TGTGCCAGCAGCCAATCGCCAGGGGATATTCGTGCTTTCTTT
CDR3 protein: CASSQSPGDIRAFF

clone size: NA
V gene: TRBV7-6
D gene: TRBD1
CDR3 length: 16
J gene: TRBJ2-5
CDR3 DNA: TGTGCCAGCAGCCGACGTGGGACAGGCCCCCAAGAGACCCAGTACTTC
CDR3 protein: CASSRRGTGPQETQYF

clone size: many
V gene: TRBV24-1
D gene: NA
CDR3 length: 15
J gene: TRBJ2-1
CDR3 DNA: TGTGCCACCAGTAAAGCACCCCCACGGGACAATGAGCAGTTCTTC
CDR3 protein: CATSKAPPRDNEQFF